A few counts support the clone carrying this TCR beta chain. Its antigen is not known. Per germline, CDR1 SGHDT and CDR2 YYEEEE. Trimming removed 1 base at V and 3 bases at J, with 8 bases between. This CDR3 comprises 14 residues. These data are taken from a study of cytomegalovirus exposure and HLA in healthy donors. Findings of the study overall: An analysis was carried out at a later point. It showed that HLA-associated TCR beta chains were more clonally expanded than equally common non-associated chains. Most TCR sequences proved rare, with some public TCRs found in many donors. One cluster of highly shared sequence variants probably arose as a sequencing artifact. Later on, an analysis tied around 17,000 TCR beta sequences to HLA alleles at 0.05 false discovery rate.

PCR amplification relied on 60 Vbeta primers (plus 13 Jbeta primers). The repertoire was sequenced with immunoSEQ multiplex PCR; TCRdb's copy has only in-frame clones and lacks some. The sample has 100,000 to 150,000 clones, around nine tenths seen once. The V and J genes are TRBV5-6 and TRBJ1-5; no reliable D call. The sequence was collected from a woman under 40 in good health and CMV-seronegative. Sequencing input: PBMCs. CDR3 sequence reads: CASSLSTVNQPQHF. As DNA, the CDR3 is TGTGCCAGCAGCTTGAGTACAGTCAATCAGCCCCAGCATTTT.